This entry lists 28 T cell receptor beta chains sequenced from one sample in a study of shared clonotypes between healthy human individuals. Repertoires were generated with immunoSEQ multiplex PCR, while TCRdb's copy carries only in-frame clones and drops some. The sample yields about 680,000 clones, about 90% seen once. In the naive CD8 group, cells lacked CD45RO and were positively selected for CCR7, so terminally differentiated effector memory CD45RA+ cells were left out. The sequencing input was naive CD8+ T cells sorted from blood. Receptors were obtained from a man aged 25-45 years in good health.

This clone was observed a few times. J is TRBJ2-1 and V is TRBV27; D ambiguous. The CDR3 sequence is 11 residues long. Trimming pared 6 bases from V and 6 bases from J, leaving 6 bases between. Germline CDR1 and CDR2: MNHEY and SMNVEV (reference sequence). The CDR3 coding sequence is TGTGCCAGCAGGACCCGCAATGAGCAGTTCTTC. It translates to CASRTRNEQFF.

The CDR3 reads CASSWELAGVYDEQFF. The CDR3 DNA is TGTGCCAGCAGCTGGGAACTAGCGGGAGTATATGATGAGCAGTTCTTC. The V gene is TRBV7-9, the J gene TRBJ2-1; TRBD2 matches 11 bases. The V and J ends lost 4 bases and 8 bases, in that order; junction bases with no gene match: 10. The CDR3 has 16 residues. In germline, CDR1 is SEHNR, CDR2 FQNEAQ (reference sequence).

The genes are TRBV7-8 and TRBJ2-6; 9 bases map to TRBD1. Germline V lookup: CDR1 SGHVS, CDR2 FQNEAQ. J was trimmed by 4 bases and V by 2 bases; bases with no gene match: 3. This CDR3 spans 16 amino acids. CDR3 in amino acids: CASSLNRGLGANVLTF. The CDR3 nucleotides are TGTGCCAGCAGCTTAAACAGGGGGCTAGGGGCCAACGTCCTGACTTTC.

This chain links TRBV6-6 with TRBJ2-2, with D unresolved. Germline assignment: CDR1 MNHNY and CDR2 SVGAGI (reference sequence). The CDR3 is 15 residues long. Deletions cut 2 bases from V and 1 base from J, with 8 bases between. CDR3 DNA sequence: TGTGCCAGCAGTTACAGGGCAGGGAACACCGGGGAGCTGTTTTTT. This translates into CASSYRAGNTGELFF.

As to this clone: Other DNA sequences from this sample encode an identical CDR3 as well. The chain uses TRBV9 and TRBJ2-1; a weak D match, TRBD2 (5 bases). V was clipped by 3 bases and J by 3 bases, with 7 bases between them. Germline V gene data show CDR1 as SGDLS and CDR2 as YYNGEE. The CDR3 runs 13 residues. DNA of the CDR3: TGTGCCAGCAGCGGTGGGAGCTACAATGAGCAGTTCTTC. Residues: CASSGGSYNEQFF.

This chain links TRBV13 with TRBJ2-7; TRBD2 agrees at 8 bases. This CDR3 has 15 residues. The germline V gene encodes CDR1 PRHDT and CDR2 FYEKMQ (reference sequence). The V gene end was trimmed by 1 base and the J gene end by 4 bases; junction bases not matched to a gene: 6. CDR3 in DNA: TGTGCCAGCAGCTTAGTGCGGCGGGGGGCTTACGAGCAGTACTTC. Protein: CASSLVRRGAYEQYF.

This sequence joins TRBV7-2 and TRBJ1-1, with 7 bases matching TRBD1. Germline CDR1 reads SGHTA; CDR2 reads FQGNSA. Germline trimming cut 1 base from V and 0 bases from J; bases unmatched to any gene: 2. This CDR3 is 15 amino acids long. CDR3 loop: CASSLGDSLNTEAFF. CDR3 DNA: TGTGCCAGCAGCTTAGGGGACAGTTTGAACACTGAAGCTTTCTTT. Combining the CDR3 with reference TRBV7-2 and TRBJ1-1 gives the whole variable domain GAGVSQSPSNKVTEKGKDVELRCDPISGHTALYWYRQSLGQGLEFLIYFQGNSAPDKSGLPSDRFSAERTGGSVSTLTIQRTQQEDSAVYLCASSLGDSLNTEAFFGQGTRLTVV.

The CDR3 here is CASSSTSTEAFF. CDR3 sequence (DNA): TGTGCCAGCAGCTCGACATCGACTGAAGCTTTCTTT. V usage is TRBV7-9 and J usage is TRBJ1-1; D gene ambiguous. V lost 4 bases and J 5 bases, leaving 8 bases between the germline ends. From germline, CDR1 is SEHNR and CDR2 FQNEAQ (reference sequence). This CDR3 has 12 residues.

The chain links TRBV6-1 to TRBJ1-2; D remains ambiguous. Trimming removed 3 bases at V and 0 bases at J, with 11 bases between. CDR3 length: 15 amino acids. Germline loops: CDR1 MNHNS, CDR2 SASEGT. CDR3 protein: CASSELGRANYGYTF. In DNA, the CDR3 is TGTGCCAGCAGTGAGCTCGGTAGAGCTAACTATGGCTACACCTTC.

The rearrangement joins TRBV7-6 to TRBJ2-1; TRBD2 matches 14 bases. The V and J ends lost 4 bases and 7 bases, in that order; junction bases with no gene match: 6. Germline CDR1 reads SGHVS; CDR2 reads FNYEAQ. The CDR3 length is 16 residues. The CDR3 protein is CASSSRGTSGSNEQFF. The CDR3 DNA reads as TGTGCCAGCAGCTCAAGAGGGACTAGCGGGAGTAATGAGCAGTTCTTC.

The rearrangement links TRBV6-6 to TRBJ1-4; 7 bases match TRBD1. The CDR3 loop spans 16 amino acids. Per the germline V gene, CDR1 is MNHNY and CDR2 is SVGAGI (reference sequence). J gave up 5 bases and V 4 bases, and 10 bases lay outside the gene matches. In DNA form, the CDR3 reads TGTGCCAGCAGTTCCGAGAGAGACAGGGTAAATGAAAAACTGTTTTTT. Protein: CASSSERDRVNEKLFF.

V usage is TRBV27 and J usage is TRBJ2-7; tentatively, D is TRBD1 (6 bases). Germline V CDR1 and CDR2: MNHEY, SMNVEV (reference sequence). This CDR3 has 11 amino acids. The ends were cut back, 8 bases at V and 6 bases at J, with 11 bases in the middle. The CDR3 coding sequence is TGTGCCAGCCAGACAGGTAGCGAGCAGTACTTC. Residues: CASQTGSEQYF.

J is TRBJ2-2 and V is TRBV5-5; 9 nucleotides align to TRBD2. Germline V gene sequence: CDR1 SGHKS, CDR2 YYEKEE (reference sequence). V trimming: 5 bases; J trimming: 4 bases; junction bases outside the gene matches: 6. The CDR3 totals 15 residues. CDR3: CASRFSGSGTGELFF. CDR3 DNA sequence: TGTGCCAGCAGGTTTAGCGGGAGTGGCACCGGGGAGCTGTTTTTT.

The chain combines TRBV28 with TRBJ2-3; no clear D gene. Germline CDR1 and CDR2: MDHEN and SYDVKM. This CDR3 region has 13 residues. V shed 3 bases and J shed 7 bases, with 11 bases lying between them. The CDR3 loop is CASSFNSRNTQYF. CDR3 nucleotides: TGTGCCAGCAGTTTCAACTCTAGGAATACGCAGTATTTT.

The CDR3 spells CASSEEGLVNEQFF. The CDR3 DNA is TGTGCCAGCAGTGAAGAGGGGCTCGTCAATGAGCAGTTCTTC. The V and J genes are TRBV6-1 and TRBJ2-1, with a tentative D call TRBD1 (5 bases). The germline gives CDR1 MNHNS, CDR2 SASEGT. Trimming pared 1 base from V and 6 bases from J, leaving 10 bases between. The CDR3 runs to 14 residues.

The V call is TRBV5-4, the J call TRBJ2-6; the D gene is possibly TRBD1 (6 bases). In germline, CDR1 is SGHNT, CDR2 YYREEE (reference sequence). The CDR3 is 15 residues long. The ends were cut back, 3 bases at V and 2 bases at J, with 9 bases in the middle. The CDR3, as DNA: TGTGCCAGCAGCTACTACAGGGCTGGGGCCAACGTCCTGACTTTC. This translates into CASSYYRAGANVLTF.

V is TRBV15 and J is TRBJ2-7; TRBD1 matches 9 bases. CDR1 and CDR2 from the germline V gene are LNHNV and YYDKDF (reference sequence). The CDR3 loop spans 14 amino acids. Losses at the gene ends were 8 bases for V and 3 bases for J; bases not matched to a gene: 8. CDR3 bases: TGTGCCACCCGCTGGACAGGGGCTAGCTACGAGCAGTACTTC. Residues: CATRWTGASYEQYF.

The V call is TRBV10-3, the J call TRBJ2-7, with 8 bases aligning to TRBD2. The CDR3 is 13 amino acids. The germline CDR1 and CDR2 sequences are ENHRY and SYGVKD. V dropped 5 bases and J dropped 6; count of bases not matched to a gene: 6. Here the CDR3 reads CAISTGRGAEQYF. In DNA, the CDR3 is TGTGCCATCAGTACCGGGCGGGGGGCCGAGCAGTACTTC.

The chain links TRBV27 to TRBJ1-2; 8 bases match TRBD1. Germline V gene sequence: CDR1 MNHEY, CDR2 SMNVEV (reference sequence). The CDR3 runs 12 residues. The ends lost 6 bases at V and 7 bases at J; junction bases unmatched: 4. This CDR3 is CASRRQGFGYTF. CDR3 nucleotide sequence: TGTGCCAGCAGACGACAGGGGTTTGGCTACACCTTC.

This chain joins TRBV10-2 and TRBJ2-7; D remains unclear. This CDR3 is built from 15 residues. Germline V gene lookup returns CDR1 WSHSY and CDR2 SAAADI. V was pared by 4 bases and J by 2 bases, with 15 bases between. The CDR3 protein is CASSGVTVLTYEQYF. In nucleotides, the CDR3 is TGCGCCAGCAGTGGGGTAACGGTCCTTACCTACGAGCAGTACTTC.

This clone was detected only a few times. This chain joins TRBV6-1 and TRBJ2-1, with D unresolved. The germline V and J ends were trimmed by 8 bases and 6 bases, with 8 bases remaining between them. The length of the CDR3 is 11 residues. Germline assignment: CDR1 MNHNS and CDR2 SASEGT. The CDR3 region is CASHSFNEQFF. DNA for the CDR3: TGTGCCAGCCACAGTTTCAATGAGCAGTTCTTC.

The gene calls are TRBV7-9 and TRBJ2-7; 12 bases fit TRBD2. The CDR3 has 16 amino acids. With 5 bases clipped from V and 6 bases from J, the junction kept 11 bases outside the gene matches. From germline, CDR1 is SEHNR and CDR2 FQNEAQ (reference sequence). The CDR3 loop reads CASSPPTSGRSGEQYF. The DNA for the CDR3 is TGTGCCAGCAGCCCCCCGACTAGCGGGAGATCGGGCGAGCAGTACTTC. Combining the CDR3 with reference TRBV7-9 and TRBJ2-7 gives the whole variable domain DTGVSQNPRHKITKRGQNVTFRCDPISEHNRLYWYRQTLGQGPEFLTYFQNEAQLEKSRLLSDRFSAERPKGSFSTLEIQRTEQGDSAMYLCASSPPTSGRSGEQYFGPGTRLTVT.

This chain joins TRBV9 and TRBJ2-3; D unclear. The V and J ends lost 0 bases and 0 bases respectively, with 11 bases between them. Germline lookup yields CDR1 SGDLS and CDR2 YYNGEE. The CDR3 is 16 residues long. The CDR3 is CASSVETTASTDTQYF. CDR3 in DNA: TGTGCCAGCAGCGTAGAAACAACAGCTAGCACAGATACGCAGTATTTT.

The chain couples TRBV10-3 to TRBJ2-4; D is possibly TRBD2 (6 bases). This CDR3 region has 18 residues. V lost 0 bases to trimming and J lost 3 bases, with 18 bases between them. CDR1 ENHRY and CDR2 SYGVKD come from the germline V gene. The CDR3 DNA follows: TGTGCCATCAGTGAGTCGATTAGCAGGGACTCAAGCAAAAACATTCAGTACTTC. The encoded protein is CAISESISRDSSKNIQYF.

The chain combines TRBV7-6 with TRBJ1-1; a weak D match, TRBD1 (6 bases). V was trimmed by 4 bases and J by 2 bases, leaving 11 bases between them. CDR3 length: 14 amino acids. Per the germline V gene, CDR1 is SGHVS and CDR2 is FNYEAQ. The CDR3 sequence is CASSSGQINTEAFF. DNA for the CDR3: TGTGCCAGCAGCTCCGGACAGATCAACACTGAAGCTTTCTTT.

CDR3 region: CASSPGQGMVGETQYF. The CDR3 coding sequence is TGTGCCAGCTCGCCGGGACAGGGGATGGTAGGTGAGACCCAGTACTTC. V gene TRBV28 combines with J gene TRBJ2-5; 10 bases align to TRBD1. V shed 8 bases and J 5 bases; nucleotides not matched to a gene: 14. CDR1 and CDR2 (germline): MDHEN, SYDVKM. The CDR3 loop spans 16 amino acids.

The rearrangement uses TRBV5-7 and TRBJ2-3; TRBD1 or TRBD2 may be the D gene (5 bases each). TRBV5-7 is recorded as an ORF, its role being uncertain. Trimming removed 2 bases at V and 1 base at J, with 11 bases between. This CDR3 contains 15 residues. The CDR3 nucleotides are TGTGCCAGCAGCTTCCGGGACGAATGCACAGATACGCAGTATTTT. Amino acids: CASSFRDECTDTQYF.

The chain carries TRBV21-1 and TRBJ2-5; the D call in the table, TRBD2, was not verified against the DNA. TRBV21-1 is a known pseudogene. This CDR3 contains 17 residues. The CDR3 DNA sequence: TGTGCCAGCAGCAAAGCGCCTGGGGGGGACTACCAAGAGACCCAGTACTTC. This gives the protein CASSKAPGGDYQETQYF.